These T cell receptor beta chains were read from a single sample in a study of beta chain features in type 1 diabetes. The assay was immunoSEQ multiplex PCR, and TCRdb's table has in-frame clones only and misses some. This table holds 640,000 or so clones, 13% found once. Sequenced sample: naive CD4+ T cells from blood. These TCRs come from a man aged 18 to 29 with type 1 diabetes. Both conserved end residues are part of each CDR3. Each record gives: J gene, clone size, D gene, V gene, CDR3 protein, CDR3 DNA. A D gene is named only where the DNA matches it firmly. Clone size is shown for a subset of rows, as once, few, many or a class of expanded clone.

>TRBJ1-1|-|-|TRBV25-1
CASSGPRGGSEAFF
TGTGCCAGCAGCGGCCCCCGGGGGGGGTCGGAAGCTTTCTTT
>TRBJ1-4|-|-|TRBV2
CASSAGRSANEKLFF
TGTGCCAGCAGTGCCGGAAGATCGGCTAATGAAAAACTGTTTTTT
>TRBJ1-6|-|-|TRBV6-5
CASRTGSASPLHF
TGTGCCAGCCGTACAGGGTCGGCTTCACCCCTCCACTTT
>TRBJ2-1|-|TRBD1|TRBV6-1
CASSARGFHEQFF
TGTGCCAGCAGTGCCAGGGGGTTCCATGAGCAGTTCTTC
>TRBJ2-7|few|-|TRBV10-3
CAISERGDYEQYF
TGTGCCATCAGTGAGAGGGGAGACTACGAGCAGTACTTC
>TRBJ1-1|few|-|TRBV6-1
CASSEQLGEAFF
TGTGCCAGCAGTGAACAGCTGGGCGAAGCTTTCTTT
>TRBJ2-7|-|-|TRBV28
CASSLSGSVEQYF
TGTGCCAGCAGTTTATCGGGTTCGGTCGAGCAGTACTTC
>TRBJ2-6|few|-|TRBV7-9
CASSLGQASANVLTF
TGTGCCAGCAGCTTAGGACAGGCCTCGGCCAACGTCCTGACTTTC
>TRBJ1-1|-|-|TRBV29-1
CSVDRTPEAFF
TGCAGCGTTGATAGGACCCCTGAAGCTTTCTTT
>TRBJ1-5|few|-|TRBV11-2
CASSPDLGNQPQHF
TGTGCCAGCAGCCCCGATTTAGGGAATCAGCCCCAGCATTTT
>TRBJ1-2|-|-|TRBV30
CAWSTSYRDGYTF
TGTGCCTGGAGTACCTCCTACAGGGATGGCTACACCTTC
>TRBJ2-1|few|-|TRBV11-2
CASSLELGRGSYNEQFF
TGTGCCAGCAGCTTAGAGTTGGGACGGGGCTCCTACAATGAGCAGTTCTTC
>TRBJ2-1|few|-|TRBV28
CASSQGQDNEQFF
TGTGCCAGCAGTCAAGGACAAGACAATGAGCAGTTCTTC
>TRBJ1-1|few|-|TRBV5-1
CASSLSRVVNEAFF
TGCGCCAGCAGCTTGTCCAGGGTCGTGAATGAAGCTTTCTTT
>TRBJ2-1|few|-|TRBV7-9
CASSFTGAGTPTYNEQFF
TGTGCCAGCAGCTTCACGGGGGCCGGGACGCCCACCTACAATGAGCAGTTCTTC
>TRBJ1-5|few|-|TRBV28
CASSSHSVGPQHF
TGTGCCAGCAGTTCCCACAGCGTTGGGCCCCAGCATTTT
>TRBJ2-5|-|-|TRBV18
CASSPSAGSFQETQYF
TGTGCCAGCTCACCCTCGGCAGGGAGTTTCCAAGAGACCCAGTACTTC
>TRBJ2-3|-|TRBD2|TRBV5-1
CASSTGTSPLTDTQYF
TGCGCCAGCAGCACCGGGACTAGCCCCCTCACAGATACGCAGTATTTT
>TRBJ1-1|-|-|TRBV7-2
CASSFVGGGNTEAFF
TGTGCCAGCAGCTTTGTGGGAGGAGGAAACACTGAAGCTTTCTTT
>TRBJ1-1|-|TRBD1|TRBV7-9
CASSAGQPNTEAFF
TGTGCCAGCAGCGCGGGACAGCCCAACACTGAAGCTTTCTTT
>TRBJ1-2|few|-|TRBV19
CASSLNRALGYTF
TGTGCCAGTAGTCTTAACAGGGCCCTCGGCTACACCTTC
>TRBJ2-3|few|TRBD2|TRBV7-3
CASSLSQAGNTDTQYF
TGTGCCAGCAGCTTATCCCAAGCGGGGAACACAGATACGCAGTATTTT
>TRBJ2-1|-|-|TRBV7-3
CASSPPSGNEQFF
TGTGCCAGCAGCCCGCCGTCCGGCAATGAGCAGTTCTTC
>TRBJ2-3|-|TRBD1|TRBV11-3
CASSRTGDGTDTQYF
TGTGCCAGCAGCCGGACAGGGGATGGCACAGATACGCAGTATTTT
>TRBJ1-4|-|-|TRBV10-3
CAISDGQSQNEKLFF
TGTGCCATCAGTGATGGACAGTCTCAGAATGAAAAACTGTTTTTT
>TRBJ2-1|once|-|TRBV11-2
CASSWVGNEQFF
TGTGCCAGCAGCTGGGTGGGGAACGAGCAGTTCTTC
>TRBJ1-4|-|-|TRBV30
CAWSALDEKLFF
TGTGCCTGGAGTGCTTTGGATGAAAAACTGTTTTTT
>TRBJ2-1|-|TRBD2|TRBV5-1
CASGRTSGYNEQFF
TGCGCCAGCGGCCGGACTAGCGGCTACAATGAGCAGTTCTTC
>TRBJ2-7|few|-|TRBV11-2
CASSLDRPIPLHEQYF
TGTGCCAGCAGCTTAGATCGGCCAATCCCCCTACACGAGCAGTACTTC
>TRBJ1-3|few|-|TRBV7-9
CASSAGTDSGNTIYF
TGTGCCAGCAGCGCTGGTACGGACTCTGGAAACACCATATATTTT
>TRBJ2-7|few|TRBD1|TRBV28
CASSAGTVTYEQYF
TGTGCCAGCAGTGCCGGGACAGTCACCTACGAGCAGTACTTC
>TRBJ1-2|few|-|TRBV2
CASSETDSGGSGYTF
TGTGCCAGCAGTGAAACGGACTCCGGGGGGAGTGGCTACACCTTC
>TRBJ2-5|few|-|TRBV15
CATSPGQETQYF
TGTGCCACCAGCCCCGGCCAAGAGACCCAGTACTTC